One sample yielded the 9 T cell receptor beta chains listed below, sequenced in a study of response to subunit inactivated influenza vaccine. TCRdb passed the RT-PCR reads through MiXCR, listing each CDR3 protein once. This sample has fewer than 800,000 distinct CDR3 sequences, with less than 20% found just once. Source: PBMCs from blood, taken roughly 12 days after vaccination. These receptors came from a man aged 50-60 years who received an inactivated influenza vaccine.

Turning to this clonotype: A much larger clonotype is one base distant, so this may be a read error. The chain has TRBV14 and TRBJ2-5; 7 bases align to TRBD2. Germline loops: CDR1 SGHDN, CDR2 FVKESK. The CDR3 contains 13 residues. The CDR3 DNA sequence: TGTGCCACCAAAGCGGGAAACCAAGAGACCCCGTACTTC. Protein sequence: CATKAGNQETPYF.

V and J are TRBV6-5 and TRBJ1-2, with D perhaps TRBD1 (5 bases). Germline CDR1 is MNHEY and CDR2 is SVGAGI. CDR3 length equals 13 residues. V shed 0 bases and J shed 5 bases, with 7 bases lying between them. CDR3 sequence: CASSYSDRYGYTF. CDR3 nucleotide sequence: TGTGCCAGCAGTTACTCTGACAGATATGGCTACACCTTC.

The chain employs TRBV6-1 and TRBJ2-3; the match to TRBD2 covers 8 bases. CDR1 and CDR2 (germline): MNHNS, SASEGT. The V gene end was trimmed by 7 bases and the J gene end by 1 base; junction bases not matched to a gene: 7. This CDR3 comprises 15 residues. In nucleotides, the CDR3 is TGTGCCAGCACCGACGGGGGGGTGGGCACAGATACGCAGTATTTT. It yields the protein CASTDGGVGTDTQYF.

This clonotype was recorded at least ten times. The CDR3 reads CASSSGTPDQPQHF. The CDR3 DNA follows: TGTGCCAGCAGTTCCGGGACTCCCGATCAGCCCCAGCATTTT. This chain joins TRBV6-5 and TRBJ1-5, with TRBD1 as a possible D gene (5 bases). This CDR3 is built from 14 residues. Germline assignment: CDR1 MNHEY and CDR2 SVGAGI. With 4 bases removed from V and 5 bases from J, the gap between germline ends came to 12 bases.

J is TRBJ2-4 and V is TRBV7-2, with a weak D call TRBD2 (5 bases). Germline V gene sequence: CDR1 SGHTA, CDR2 FQGNSA. The CDR3 contains 15 residues. Trimming pared 2 bases from V and 6 bases from J, leaving 14 bases between. The CDR3 region is CASSLFSGTRNIQYF. The CDR3 DNA reads as TGTGCCAGCAGCTTATTTTCCGGCACTAGAAACATTCAGTACTTC.

This clonotype was counted between two and nine times. This rearrangement joins TRBV20-1 to TRBJ2-7; TRBD1 is a possible D gene (6 bases). The V end was cut by 5 bases, the J end by 5 bases, with 10 bases between. The CDR3 spans 11 residues. Germline V gene data show CDR1 as DFQATT and CDR2 as SNEGSKA (reference sequence). The DNA of the CDR3 is TGCAGTGCTGACAAGGGGGACGAGCAGTACTTC. It codes for CSADKGDEQYF.

The table lists this clonotype with a few counts. The gene calls are TRBV3-1 and TRBJ2-5, with TRBD2 matching 8 bases. There are 18 residues in the CDR3. V lost 4 bases, J lost 1 base, and 14 bases stayed unmatched. In germline, CDR1 is LGHDT, CDR2 YNNKEL (reference sequence). CDR3 protein: CASSLHLPGGGLQETQYF. In nucleotides, the CDR3 is TGTGCCAGCAGCCTACACCTACCAGGCGGGGGGCTCCAAGAGACCCAGTACTTC.

This clonotype has only a few counts. This chain uses TRBV20-1 with TRBJ1-4; D is unclear. Trimming left V 6 bases short and J 3 bases short, with 11 bases between. Germline lookup yields CDR1 DFQATT and CDR2 SNEGSKA (reference sequence). This CDR3 comprises 13 residues. The CDR3 DNA is TGCAGTGCCCTGAGCGGGTCTAATGAAAAACTGTTTTTT. This encodes CSALSGSNEKLFF.

This clonotype was seen a handful of times. The rearrangement links TRBV6-2 or TRBV6-3 to TRBJ1-2; tentative D call: TRBD1 (5 bases). The CDR3 contains 15 residues. Trimming took off 4 bases at V and 4 bases at J, with 16 bases between the two ends. CDR1 is MNHEY and CDR2 is SVGEGT in the germline V gene. For the CDR3, the DNA is TGTGCCAGCAGTTTCTCTCCCAGGGCGTCCTATGGCTACACCTTC. It is translated as CASSFSPRASYGYTF.